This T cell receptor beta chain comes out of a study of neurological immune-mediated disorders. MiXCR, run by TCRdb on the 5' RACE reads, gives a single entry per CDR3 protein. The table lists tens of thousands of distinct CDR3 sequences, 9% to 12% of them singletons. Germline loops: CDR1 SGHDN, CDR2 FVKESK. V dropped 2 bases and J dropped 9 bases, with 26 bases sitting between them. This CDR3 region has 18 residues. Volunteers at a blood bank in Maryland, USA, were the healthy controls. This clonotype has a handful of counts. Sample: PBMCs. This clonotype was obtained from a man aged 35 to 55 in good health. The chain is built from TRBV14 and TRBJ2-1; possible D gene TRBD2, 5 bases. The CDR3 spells CASSQWDVLSGVGLEQFF. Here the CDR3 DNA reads TGTGCCAGCAGCCAATGGGATGTACTATCTGGAGTAGGACTTGAGCAGTTCTTC.